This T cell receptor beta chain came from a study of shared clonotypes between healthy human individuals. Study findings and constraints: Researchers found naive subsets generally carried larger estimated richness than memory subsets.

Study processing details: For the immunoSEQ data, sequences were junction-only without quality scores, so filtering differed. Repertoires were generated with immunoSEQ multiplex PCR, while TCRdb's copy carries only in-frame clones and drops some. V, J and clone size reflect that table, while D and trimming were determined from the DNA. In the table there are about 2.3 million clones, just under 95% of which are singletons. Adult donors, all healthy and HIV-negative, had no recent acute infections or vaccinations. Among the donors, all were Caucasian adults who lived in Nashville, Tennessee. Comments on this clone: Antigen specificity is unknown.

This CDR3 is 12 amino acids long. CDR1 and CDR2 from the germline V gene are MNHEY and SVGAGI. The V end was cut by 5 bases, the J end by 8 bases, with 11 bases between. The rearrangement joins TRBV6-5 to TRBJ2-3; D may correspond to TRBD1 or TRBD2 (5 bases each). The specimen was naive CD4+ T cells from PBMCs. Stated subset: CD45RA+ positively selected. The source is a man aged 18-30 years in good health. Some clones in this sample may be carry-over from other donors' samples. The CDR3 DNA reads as TGTGCCAGCAGTCCCGGGACCCTTACGCAGTATTTT. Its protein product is CASSPGTLTQYF.